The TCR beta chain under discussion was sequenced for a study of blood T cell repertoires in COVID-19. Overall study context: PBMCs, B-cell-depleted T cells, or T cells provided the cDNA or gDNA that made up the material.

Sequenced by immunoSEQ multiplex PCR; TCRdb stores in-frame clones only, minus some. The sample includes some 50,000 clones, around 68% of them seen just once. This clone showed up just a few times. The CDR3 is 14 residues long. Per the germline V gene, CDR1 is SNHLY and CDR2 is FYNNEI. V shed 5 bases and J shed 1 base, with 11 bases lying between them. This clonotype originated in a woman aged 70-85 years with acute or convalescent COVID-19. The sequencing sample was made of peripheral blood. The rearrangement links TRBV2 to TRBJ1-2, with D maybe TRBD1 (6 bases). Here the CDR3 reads CASSPGQSNYGYTF. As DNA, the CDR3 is TGTGCCAGCAGTCCTGGACAGAGTAACTATGGCTACACCTTC.